Following are 9 T cell receptor beta chains from one sample sequenced in a study of blood T cell repertoires in COVID-19. Measured with immunoSEQ multiplex PCR; TCRdb has only the in-frame clones, and not every one. The sample yields hundreds of thousands of clones, 80% to 90% seen once. The sample comprised PBMCs or T cells enriched from blood (not recorded which). These receptor sequences come from a woman aged 45-65 years in a cohort exposed to, infected with or recovered from COVID-19 (not recorded which).

This clone has a count of ten or more. The V gene is TRBV7-9, the J gene TRBJ1-5; tentatively, D is TRBD1 (6 bases). The CDR3 runs 16 residues. Germline V gives CDR1 SEHNR, CDR2 FQNEAQ (reference sequence). V lost 4 bases, J lost 6 bases, and 19 bases lay in between. This chain's CDR3 is CASSSAGTSSFQPQHF. The CDR3 coding sequence is TGTGCCAGCAGCTCGGCCGGGACATCGTCTTTTCAGCCCCAGCATTTT.

V is TRBV10-3 and J is TRBJ1-1; the D gene is possibly TRBD1 (5 bases). The CDR3 length is 17 residues. With 2 bases removed from V and 3 bases from J, the gap between germline ends came to 19 bases. Germline V gene lookup returns CDR1 ENHRY and CDR2 SYGVKD. This chain's CDR3 is CAISEGPGRPLDTEAFF. CDR3 sequence (DNA): TGTGCCATCAGTGAGGGGCCAGGGAGGCCTTTGGACACTGAAGCTTTCTTT.

The rearrangement joins TRBV27 to TRBJ1-1; TRBD1 is a possible D gene (6 bases). This CDR3 has 13 amino acids. Trimming removed 5 bases at V and 6 bases at J, with 13 bases between. The germline V gene has CDR1 MNHEY and CDR2 SMNVEV (reference sequence). The CDR3 is CASSLIRGSEAFF. Written as DNA, the CDR3 is TGTGCCAGCAGTCTAATTAGGGGGTCTGAAGCTTTCTTT.

The chain couples TRBV3-1 (or the pseudogene TRBV3-2) to TRBJ2-5, with 7 bases identical to TRBD1. V lost 1 base, J lost 10 bases, and 12 bases stayed unmatched. Germline V gene lookup returns CDR1 LGHDT and CDR2 YNNKEL (reference sequence). This CDR3 region has 15 residues. CDR3 sequence reads: CASSQVAGTAGIQYF. The CDR3 DNA is TGTGCCAGCAGCCAAGTGGCTGGGACAGCCGGAATCCAGTACTTC.

The CDR3 spells CASSYSEQGAADTQYF. Here the CDR3 DNA reads TGTGCCAGCAGTTACTCGGAGCAGGGGGCAGCAGATACGCAGTATTTT. The chain couples TRBV6-2 or TRBV6-3 to TRBJ2-3; 8 positions agree with TRBD1. This CDR3 is built from 16 residues. The trim removed 0 bases at V and 4 bases at J, leaving 6 bases unmatched. CDR1 MNHEY and CDR2 SVGEGT come from the germline V gene.

The chain recombines TRBV6-5 with TRBJ2-7, with 7 positions matching TRBD1. J lost 6 bases, V lost 6 bases, and 11 bases had no gene match. The CDR3 is 14 amino acids. Germline CDR1 and CDR2: MNHEY and SVGAGI. CDR3 region: CASRQDRALGEQYF. CDR3 in DNA: TGTGCCAGCAGGCAAGACAGGGCTCTCGGCGAGCAGTACTTC.

V usage is TRBV28 and J usage is TRBJ2-7; TRBD1 is a possible D gene (6 bases). From germline, CDR1 is MDHEN and CDR2 SYDVKM. Trimming stripped 5 bases from V and 7 bases from J, with 12 bases between. The CDR3 length is 12 residues. The CDR3 sequence: CASSTPTGEQYF. CDR3 in DNA: TGTGCCAGCAGTACCCCGACAGGTGAGCAGTACTTC.

The chain couples TRBV7-9 to TRBJ2-6, with a tentative D call TRBD1 (6 bases). The CDR3 is 17 residues long. The germline V gene has CDR1 SEHNR and CDR2 FQNEAQ (reference sequence). The V and J ends lost 5 bases and 0 bases respectively, with 14 bases between them. This CDR3 reads CASSPTGHSSGANVLTF. CDR3 nucleotide sequence: TGTGCCAGCAGCCCGACGGGACACAGCTCTGGGGCCAACGTCCTGACTTTC.

This chain connects TRBV4-3 to TRBJ1-1; no clear D. Trimming stripped 0 bases from V and 7 bases from J, with 9 bases between. Germline loops: CDR1 LGHNA, CDR2 YSLEER. This CDR3 is built from 13 residues. CDR3 protein: CASSQEWAGEAFF. The CDR3 coding sequence is TGCGCCAGCAGCCAAGAGTGGGCAGGTGAAGCTTTCTTT.